The clone carrying this TCR beta chain appeared a few times. Its antigen is undetermined. Germline V CDR1 and CDR2: KGHSH, LQKENI. Trimming took off 2 bases at V and 13 bases at J, with 18 bases between the two ends. The CDR3 sequence is 14 residues long. With 32 V and 13 J primers, multiplex PCR amplified the TCR beta CDR3. TCRdb redid the calling of the multiplex PCR reads with MiXCR, one entry per CDR3 protein. The table includes around 20,000 distinct CDR3 sequences, 27% detected once. The data stem from a study of immune heterogeneity within non-small cell lung tumors. Each sample used 550 to 650 ng of genomic DNA from bulk tumor tissue. Several biopsies per primary tumor were taken during surgery, spaced as far apart as possible. Samples came from untreated patients having curative surgery for newly diagnosed non-small cell lung cancer. Curative-intent surgery was being performed on the donors, who were patients newly diagnosed with non-small cell lung cancer.

Findings and caveats of the study: Clonality of local T cells correlated moderately but significantly with local tumor mutational burden (R approximately 0.37). T-cell receptor beta clonotypes at high frequency differed largely between individual patients. Tumor sites in a patient shared identical dominant CDR3 beta clonotypes and also carried site-unique high-frequency clones.

The origin of this receptor is a man aged 35 to 55 with non-small cell lung cancer. The rearrangement links TRBV18 to TRBJ2-1; perhaps TRBD2 as D (6 bases). Source material: lung tumor tissue. Here the CDR3 reads CASSPSGYSGLQFF. CDR3 bases: TGTGCCAGCTCACCATCGGGGTATAGCGGCCTACAGTTCTTC.